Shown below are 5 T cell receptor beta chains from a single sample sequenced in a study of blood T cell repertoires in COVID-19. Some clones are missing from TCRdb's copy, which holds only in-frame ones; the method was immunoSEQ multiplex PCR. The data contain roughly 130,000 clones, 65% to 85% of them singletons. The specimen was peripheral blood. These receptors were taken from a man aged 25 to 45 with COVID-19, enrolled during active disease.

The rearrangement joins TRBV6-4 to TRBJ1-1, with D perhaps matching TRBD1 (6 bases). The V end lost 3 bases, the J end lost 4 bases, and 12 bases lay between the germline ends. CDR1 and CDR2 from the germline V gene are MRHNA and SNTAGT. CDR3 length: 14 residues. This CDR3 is CASSEKGDGTEAFF. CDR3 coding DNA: TGTGCCAGCAGTGAGAAGGGGGACGGCACTGAAGCTTTCTTT.

The CDR3 DNA follows: TGTGCCATCAGTGAGTCGAGGGTTGGCGGGAGCGGAGATACGCAGTATTTT. It translates to CAISESRVGGSGDTQYF. The V call is TRBV10-3, the J call TRBJ2-3, with 7 bases that match TRBD2. CDR1 and CDR2 (germline): ENHRY, SYGVKD. V trimming: 0 bases; J trimming: 5 bases; junction bases outside the gene matches: 11. The CDR3 has 17 residues.

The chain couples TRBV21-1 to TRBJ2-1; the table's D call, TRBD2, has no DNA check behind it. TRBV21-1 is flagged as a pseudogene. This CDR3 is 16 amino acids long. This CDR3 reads CASSKEASGRGNEQFF. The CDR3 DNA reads TGTGCCAGCAGCAAAGAGGCTAGCGGGAGGGGTAATGAGCAGTTCTTC.

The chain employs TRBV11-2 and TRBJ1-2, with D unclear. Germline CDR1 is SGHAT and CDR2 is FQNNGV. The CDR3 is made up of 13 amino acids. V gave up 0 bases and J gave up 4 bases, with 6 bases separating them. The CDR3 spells CASSLEAIYGYTF. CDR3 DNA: TGTGCCAGCAGCTTAGAGGCCATCTATGGCTACACCTTC.

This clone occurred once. CDR3 protein: CASSLAGTGNEAFF. The CDR3 DNA follows: TGTGCCAGCAGCTTAGCCGGGACAGGGAATGAAGCTTTCTTT. The chain employs TRBV7-9 and TRBJ1-1; TRBD1 matches at 9 bases. The CDR3 covers 14 residues. Trimming took 0 bases from V and 7 from J; bases not matched to a gene: 3. Germline V gene sequence: CDR1 SEHNR, CDR2 FQNEAQ (reference sequence).